One and the same sample provided the 17 T cell receptor beta chains below, sequenced in a study of cytomegalovirus exposure and HLA in healthy donors. In the PCR, 60 Vbeta and 13 Jbeta primers were used. Sequencing used immunoSEQ multiplex PCR; TCRdb keeps in-frame clones, though not all of them. The sample carries under 85,000 clones, under 80% recorded once. Sequenced material: PBMCs. These receptors all come from a middle-aged man in good health and CMV-seronegative.

The chain carries TRBV11-1 and TRBJ2-3; 11 nucleotides agree with TRBD2. The junction had 2 bases not matched to a gene; V was cut back by 1 base and J by 5 bases. The CDR3 spans 15 residues. The V gene's germline CDR1 is SGHAT and CDR2 FQDESV (reference sequence). The CDR3 nucleotides read TGTGCCAGCAGCTTAGTAACTAGCGGGGGAGATACGCAGTATTTT. Encoded protein: CASSLVTSGGDTQYF. The variable domain in full, completed from reference TRBV11-1 and TRBJ2-3, reads EAEVAQSPRYKITEKSQAVAFWCDPISGHATLYWYRQILGQGPELLVQFQDESVVDDSQLPKDRFSAERLKGVDSTLKIQPAELGDSAMYLCASSLVTSGGDTQYFGPGTRLTVL.

The table lists this clone with a count of one. V gene TRBV13 combines with J gene TRBJ2-7, with D possibly matching TRBD1 (6 bases). The CDR3 covers 13 residues. Germline CDR1 is PRHDT and CDR2 is FYEKMQ (reference sequence). V was clipped by 3 bases and J by 2 bases, with 8 bases between them. Here the CDR3 DNA reads TGTGCCAGCAGCTTCGACAGGACCTACGAGCAGTACTTC. This encodes CASSFDRTYEQYF.

This chain links TRBV5-1 with TRBJ2-3; 10 nucleotides agree with TRBD2. Germline V gene lookup returns CDR1 SGHRS and CDR2 YFSETQ. CDR3 size: 16 residues. The trim removed 3 bases at V and 1 base at J, leaving 5 bases unmatched. The CDR3 region is CASSSTGTSGTDTQYF. The CDR3, as DNA: TGCGCCAGCAGCTCTACCGGGACTAGCGGCACAGATACGCAGTATTTT.

The chain is built from TRBV28 and TRBJ2-5, with D tentatively TRBD2 (6 bases). The CDR3 sequence is 14 residues long. V was cut by 8 bases and J by 4 bases, with 17 bases left in between. CDR1 MDHEN and CDR2 SYDVKM come from the germline V gene. CDR3 loop: CASGVGTPIETQYF. Here the CDR3 DNA reads TGTGCCAGCGGGGTCGGGACTCCCATAGAGACCCAGTACTTC.

The CDR3 nucleotides read TGCGCCAGCAGCCAAGATTGGGGACTAGCGGGAGCAGACCGCTTGAGCTCCTACGAGCAGTACTTC. This gives the protein CASSQDWGLAGADRLSSYEQYF. This rearrangement joins TRBV4-1 to TRBJ2-7; TRBD2 agrees at 14 bases. CDR3 size: 22 residues. Germline loops: CDR1 MGHRA, CDR2 YSYEKL. V shed 0 bases, J shed 0 bases, and the junction held 16 bases outside the gene matches.

The chain combines TRBV19 with TRBJ2-6, with 9 bases fitting TRBD2. Trimming removed 3 bases from V and 0 bases from J; junction bases left unmatched: 6. This CDR3 region has 18 residues. Per germline, CDR1 LNHDA and CDR2 SQIVND (reference sequence). The CDR3 is CASSIGLAGSSGANVLTF. The CDR3, as DNA: TGTGCCAGTAGTATCGGGCTAGCGGGGAGCTCTGGGGCCAACGTCCTGACTTTC.

The chain uses TRBV19 and TRBJ2-2; perhaps TRBD2 as D (6 bases). Trimming cost V 5 bases and J 0 bases, with 22 bases left between them. CDR1 and CDR2 (germline): LNHDA, SQIVND (reference sequence). CDR3 size: 19 residues. The CDR3: CASSPALSGVISNTGELFF. The CDR3 coding sequence is TGTGCCAGTAGTCCGGCATTGTCGGGGGTCATATCGAACACCGGGGAGCTGTTTTTT.

This clone has a single count. The sample holds other DNA sequences that translate to the same CDR3. The rearrangement joins TRBV18 to TRBJ2-7, with D possibly TRBD1 on 6 matching bases. Germline V lookup: CDR1 KGHSH, CDR2 LQKENI. Between the trimmed V and J ends, which lost 0 bases and 5 bases, there was a span of 14 bases. The CDR3 length is 15 residues. CDR3 sequence reads: CASSPPGQRLHEQYF. In DNA form, the CDR3 reads TGTGCCAGCTCACCACCGGGACAAAGACTTCACGAGCAGTACTTC.

The chain employs TRBV2 and TRBJ2-3; 7 bases align to TRBD1. With 4 bases clipped from V and 0 bases from J, the junction kept 4 bases outside the gene matches. Germline V CDR1 and CDR2: SNHLY, FYNNEI. The CDR3 has 15 amino acids. The CDR3 loop reads CASSGRQGSTDTQYF. Written as DNA, the CDR3 is TGTGCCAGCAGTGGAAGACAGGGAAGCACAGATACGCAGTATTTT.

V is TRBV7-9 and J is TRBJ2-7; TRBD1 aligns across 7 bases. Germline-derived CDR1 and CDR2 are SEHNR and FQNEAQ (reference sequence). The CDR3 consists of 15 residues. J gave up 0 bases and V 5 bases, and 7 bases lay outside the gene matches. CDR3 sequence reads: CASSPYRGSSYEQYF. CDR3 sequence (DNA): TGTGCCAGCAGCCCATACAGGGGAAGCTCCTACGAGCAGTACTTC.

Only a few counts were recorded for this clone. J is TRBJ2-3 and V is TRBV7-3, with 7 nucleotides matching TRBD2. V was pared by 6 bases and J by 4 bases, with 10 bases of the junction left unmatched. Germline-derived CDR1 and CDR2 are SGHTA and FQGTGA. The CDR3 sequence is 15 residues long. The CDR3, as DNA: TGTGCCAGCAGTTATTCCGGGACTAATGCAGATACGCAGTATTTT. Amino acids: CASSYSGTNADTQYF.

The genes are TRBV19 and TRBJ1-6; a possible D gene is TRBD1 (5 bases). This CDR3 spans 13 amino acids. Germline CDR1 reads LNHDA; CDR2 reads SQIVND (reference sequence). The ends were cut back, 8 bases at V and 7 bases at J, with 12 bases in the middle. The CDR3 nucleotides read TGTGCCAGTGCACGGGACTTAAATTCACCCCTCCACTTT. Its protein is CASARDLNSPLHF.

The chain has TRBV28 and TRBJ2-6, with TRBD2 identical over 10 bases. Per the germline V gene, CDR1 is MDHEN and CDR2 is SYDVKM. The ends lost 6 bases at V and 3 bases at J; junction bases unmatched: 11. This CDR3 is built from 18 residues. The CDR3 here is CASSLGLLAGLGANVLTF. The CDR3, as DNA: TGTGCCAGCAGCTTAGGCCTACTAGCGGGACTTGGGGCCAACGTCCTGACTTTC. Full variable domain (outside the CDR3, taken from reference TRBV28 and TRBJ2-6): DVKVTQSSRYLVKRTGEKVFLECVQDMDHENMFWYRQDPGLGLRLIYFSYDVKMKEKGDIPEGYSVSREKKERFSLILESASTNQTSMYLCASSLGLLAGLGANVLTFGAGSRLTVL.

This clone came up a few times. The J gene is TRBJ2-7, the V gene TRBV6-1; D gene unclear. Germline V lookup: CDR1 MNHNS, CDR2 SASEGT. This CDR3 has 18 amino acids. V lost 4 bases, J lost 0 bases, and 22 bases lay in between. The CDR3 loop is CASSGPRPQRVSSYEQYF. The CDR3 DNA reads TGTGCCAGCAGTGGTCCGCGCCCGCAGCGAGTAAGCTCCTACGAGCAGTACTTC.

A single count supports this clone. This chain connects TRBV7-3 to TRBJ2-1; 10 bases align to TRBD1. The CDR3 spans 16 residues. J lost 4 bases, V lost 5 bases, and 8 bases had no gene match. From germline, CDR1 is SGHTA and CDR2 FQGTGA. Here the CDR3 DNA reads TGTGCCAGCAGCGTAGGGACAGGGGTCGGATACAATGAGCAGTTCTTC. The encoded protein is CASSVGTGVGYNEQFF.

This clone has only a few counts. This chain links TRBV5-1 with TRBJ2-7, with unresolved D. The V end was cut by 0 bases, the J end by 4 bases, with 5 bases between. Germline V CDR1 and CDR2: SGHRS, YFSETQ. The CDR3 totals 12 residues. The CDR3 bases are TGCGCCAGCAGCTTGGACCGGTACGAGCAGTACTTC. Protein sequence: CASSLDRYEQYF.

The chain is built from TRBV19 and TRBJ1-1, with D perhaps TRBD1 (6 bases). Between the trimmed V and J ends, which lost 6 bases and 1 base, there was a span of 15 bases. Germline-derived CDR1 and CDR2 are LNHDA and SQIVND (reference sequence). The CDR3 contains 15 residues. Written as DNA, the CDR3 is TGTGCCAGTAGGGTTCCGGGACAACAGAACACTGAAGCTTTCTTT. Its translation: CASRVPGQQNTEAFF.